This TCR beta chain is drawn from a study of glioma-infiltrating T cells after dendritic cell vaccination listed by TCRdb under 2016. For the study in its entirety: Of the roughly 15 glioblastoma patients in the cohort, all drawn from Phase I and II dendritic cell vaccination trials, 9 were newly diagnosed and 6 had recurrent disease. Autologous tumor lysate-pulsed dendritic cell vaccination was administered to the patients between about 2003 and 2012. To make the vaccine, monocyte-derived dendritic cells were cultured for approximately 7 days with IL-4 and GM-CSF and then pulsed overnight with autologous tumor lysate. TCR sequencing metrics, including TIL content and tumor-blood repertoire overlap, were correlated with survival after dendritic cell vaccination. Each patient got three intradermal injections of the dendritic cell vaccine, spaced at biweekly intervals, in the arm below the axilla. Deep sequencing of TCR beta CDR3 regions was used to quantify tumor-infiltrating lymphocyte content and compare tumor and blood repertoires in dendritic cell-vaccinated glioblastoma patients. What the work shows at the level of the full study, not this receptor alone: After dendritic cell vaccination, a higher estimated pretreatment TIL content predicted longer time to progression and overall survival. The cohort was small and heterogeneous, with few patients having full blood and tumor sets and even fewer initial-recurrent tumor pairs. The response model built on TCR overlap across three groups was characterized as speculative, with prospective validation still needed. No direct relationship between TCR clonality and survival was found, suggesting that a diverse polyclonal response may matter.

Via the germline V gene, CDR1 is MDHEN and CDR2 SYDVKM. The germline V and J ends show losses of 5 bases and 9 bases respectively, and no gene match explains 12 bases of the junction. From the cysteine through the phenylalanine, the CDR3 covers 14 amino acids. Of the read, only the CDR3 DNA is kept; its 42 bases are in frame from base 1. A remark on this clone: No cognate antigen has been identified for it. Base qualities are not recorded, but no much larger clone differs from it by a single base.

The immunoSEQ assay amplified TCRB CDR3 regions from about 2 micrograms of genomic DNA, or from all available DNA when less than that amount was available. The multiplex PCR employed 60 forward primers targeting TCR V beta segments and 13 reverse primers targeting J beta segments. To estimate the number of reads per starting template, synthetic control templates were added to each sample at limiting dilution. The Illumina HiSeq System generated sequencing reads of 87 bp. On the study's bioinformatics: PCR and sequencing errors were removed by merging closely related sequences with a nearest neighbor algorithm. TCR overlap was measured as the percentage of unique tumor TCR beta sequences also present in the same patient's peripheral blood. TCRdb took over this immuneACCESS table, retaining in-frame rearrangements with V and J assigned. Such tables are incomplete; in checked studies, under half of the missing clones stem from an unresolved V gene, and the remainder is unexplained. V and J calls plus clone size are reproduced from that table; the DNA served to infer D and trimming. The sample includes around 96,000 clones, with roughly 83% observed a single time. The top ten clonotypes cover around 6% of the sample.

Patients were selected for having adequate residual fresh-frozen tumor tissue and more than two years of available survival data. Although molecular status otherwise differed among the glioblastoma patients, no patient had an isocitrate dehydrogenase mutation. PBMC were collected before vaccination, two weeks after the third vaccination, and at tumor progression if tumor progression occurred. Genomic DNA was extracted with the Qiagen DNeasy Blood extraction Kit. The starting material was blood, obtained before dendritic cell vaccination. The origin of this receptor is a human donor with glioblastoma. The chain is made from TRBV28 and TRBJ1-1; 7 nucleotides in the junction match TRBD1. The DNA sequence is given as TGTGCCAGCAGTCTACCCGAGGGACAGATGAAAGCTTTCTTT. Its protein is CASSLPEGQMKAFF.